The 18 T cell receptor beta chains listed next were all sequenced from one sample in a study of blood T cells in healthy people across ages. PCR was performed a second time for about 6 to 12 cycles using a sample-barcoded 5' primer and a J-beta primer mix. TCRdb used MiXCR to reprocess the 5' RACE reads, holding one entry per CDR3 protein. The sample contains 1.5 million or so distinct CDR3 sequences, approximately 42% of which appear only once. The sequencing sample was made of blood. Source of these receptors: a woman under 30 in good health.

The chain recombines TRBV10-3 with TRBJ2-2; 7 nucleotides line up with TRBD1. V lost 8 bases, J lost 3 bases, and 6 bases stayed unmatched. The CDR3 length is 14 residues. Germline CDR1 and CDR2: ENHRY and SYGVKD. CDR3 region: CAIQEQGHTGELFF. In DNA, the CDR3 is TGTGCCATCCAGGAACAGGGGCACACCGGGGAGCTGTTTTTT.

The V call is TRBV5-1, the J call TRBJ1-1; no reliable D call. The CDR3 spans 14 residues. Looked up from germline, CDR1 is SGHRS and CDR2 is YFSETQ. Trimming pared 5 bases from V and 1 base from J, leaving 12 bases between. This chain's CDR3 is CASRVKLTNTEAFF. The DNA of the CDR3 is TGCGCCAGCAGAGTTAAGCTTACGAACACTGAAGCTTTCTTT.

The chain combines TRBV4-2 with TRBJ2-5, with 8 bases identical to TRBD1. This CDR3 region has 15 residues. Trimming took 1 base from V and 4 from J; bases not matched to a gene: 5. Germline values: CDR1 LGHNA, CDR2 YNFKEQ. CDR3 residues: CASSQGQGFRETQYF. CDR3 bases: TGTGCCAGCAGCCAAGGACAGGGGTTTCGAGAGACCCAGTACTTC.

The sample holds a few counts of this clonotype. The V and J genes are TRBV5-1 and TRBJ2-1, with D possibly being TRBD1 (6 bases). Between the trimmed V and J ends, which lost 4 bases and 7 bases, there was a span of 21 bases. The CDR3 extends over 16 amino acids. Germline CDR1 SGHRS, CDR2 YFSETQ. CDR3 residues: CASSGDRTGPSNEQFF. The CDR3 DNA reads TGCGCCAGCAGCGGCGACCGTACAGGGCCCTCAAATGAGCAGTTCTTC. The full variable domain, rest sourced from reference TRBV5-1 and TRBJ2-1, is KAGVTQTPRYLIKTRGQQVTLSCSPISGHRSVSWYQQTPGQGLQFLFEYFSETQRNKGNFPGRFSGRQFSNSRSEMNVSTLELGDSALYLCASSGDRTGPSNEQFFGPGTRLTVL.

Details on this clonotype: This sequence may be a read error, since a much larger clone differs from it by one base. The chain carries TRBV7-6 and TRBJ2-3; tentatively, D is TRBD1 (5 bases). The CDR3 has 14 residues. V lost 5 bases and J 5 bases, leaving 14 bases between the germline ends. Germline CDR1 SGHVS, CDR2 FNYEAQ. The CDR3 DNA follows: TGTGCCAGCAGCGTAGAAGGGGTAATAGATACGCAGTATTTT. Its protein product is CASSVEGVIDTQYF.

Regarding this clonotype: This may stem from a read error, because a much larger clone lies one nucleotide away. The V call is TRBV27, the J call TRBJ2-7; D gene ambiguous. Germline CDR1 reads MNHEY; CDR2 reads SMNVEV (reference sequence). V lost 1 base, J lost 3 bases, and 16 bases lay in between. The CDR3 runs 16 residues. In DNA, the CDR3 is TGTGCCAGCAGTTTATTGTTAACAAAGACCGTCTACGAGCAGTACTTC. It yields the protein CASSLLLTKTVYEQYF.

To note about this clonotype: Just one base apart from a much larger clone, this may be a read error. The chain has TRBV20-1 and TRBJ2-3; maybe TRBD2 (6 bases). V was trimmed by 3 bases and J by 4 bases, leaving 17 bases between them. The CDR3 covers 15 residues. CDR1 and CDR2 (germline): DFQATT, SNEGSKA (reference sequence). The DNA for the CDR3 is TGCAGTGCTAGGGGGGACTCCTCTTACGCAGATACGCAGTATTTT. This gives the protein CSARGDSSYADTQYF.

Details on this clonotype: It may be a read error: a sequence one base away is much more abundant. The rearrangement uses TRBV21-1 and TRBJ1-4. TRBV21-1 is a documented pseudogene. CDR3 length: 13 residues. CDR3 loop: CASTGREHGKLFF. The CDR3 DNA reads as TGTGCCAGCACCGGGCGGGAGCATGGAAAACTGTTTTTT.

This clonotype came up a few times. This rearrangement joins TRBV2 to TRBJ2-1; weak D call: TRBD2 (5 bases). Germline assignment: CDR1 SNHLY and CDR2 FYNNEI. CDR3 length: 16 amino acids. The germline V and J ends were trimmed by 1 base and 5 bases, with 15 bases remaining between them. CDR3 amino acids: CASSEGLGPGDNEQFF. The DNA for the CDR3 is TGTGCCAGCAGTGAAGGTCTAGGGCCCGGGGACAATGAGCAGTTCTTC.

The sample holds one count of this clonotype. The chain combines TRBV7-2 with TRBJ2-5; 8 bases align to TRBD2. Germline CDR1 is SGHTA and CDR2 is FQGNSA. The junction had 10 bases not matched to a gene; V was cut back by 4 bases and J by 3 bases. The CDR3 is 16 residues long. In nucleotides, the CDR3 is TGTGCCAGCAGCTCTCCGCGGGGGGAAAGGGAAGAGACCCAGTACTTC. Its translation: CASSSPRGEREETQYF.

The chain links TRBV2 to TRBJ2-1, with D perhaps matching TRBD2 (5 bases). CDR3 length: 13 residues. Germline-derived CDR1 and CDR2 are SNHLY and FYNNEI. The germline V and J ends were trimmed by 6 bases and 4 bases, with 10 bases remaining between them. CDR3 nucleotide sequence: TGTGCCAGCAGGTTTAGCGAGTACAATGAGCAGTTCTTC. Translating gives CASRFSEYNEQFF.

This clonotype was counted many times. J is TRBJ2-3 and V is TRBV4-3, with TRBD2 matching over 9 bases. Per germline, CDR1 LGHNA and CDR2 YSLEER. The V gene end was trimmed by 4 bases and the J gene end by 6 bases; junction bases not matched to a gene: 11. The CDR3 is 16 amino acids. CDR3 residues: CASSPNPAGGRDTQYF. CDR3 bases: TGCGCCAGCAGCCCTAACCCAGCGGGAGGCCGTGATACGCAGTATTTT.

The chain is built from TRBV7-9 and TRBJ2-1; TRBD2 matches 13 bases. The germline gives CDR1 SEHNR, CDR2 FQNEAQ (reference sequence). The CDR3 loop spans 16 amino acids. V dropped 5 bases and J dropped 9; count of bases not matched to a gene: 10. The CDR3 DNA reads TGTGCCAGCAGCCCTCGGACTAGCGGGAGTCATTTTGAGCAGTTCTTC. This translates into CASSPRTSGSHFEQFF.

This clonotype was seen many times. This chain uses TRBV13 with TRBJ1-5; D not resolved. The CDR3 length is 14 residues. Trimming took 1 base from V and 3 from J, leaving 7 bases between them. Germline V gives CDR1 PRHDT, CDR2 FYEKMQ (reference sequence). The CDR3 reads CASSLAGDNQPQHF. The CDR3 DNA reads as TGTGCCAGCAGCTTAGCCGGGGACAATCAGCCCCAGCATTTT. Full variable domain (remainder filled in from reference TRBV13 and TRBJ1-5): AAGVIQSPRHLIKEKRETATLKCYPIPRHDTVYWYQQGPGQDPQFLISFYEKMQSDKGSIPDRFSAQQFSDYHSELNMSSLELGDSALYFCASSLAGDNQPQHFGDGTRLSIL.

The CDR3 spells CASSFQRSGETQYF. As DNA, the CDR3 is TGTGCCAGCAGCTTCCAAAGGTCTGGGGAGACCCAGTACTTC. The chain joins TRBV11-2 to TRBJ2-5; unclear D gene. The CDR3 spans 14 residues. Germline CDR1 SGHAT, CDR2 FQNNGV. The V end lost 3 bases, the J end lost 5 bases, and 13 bases lay between the germline ends.

The chain carries TRBV7-7 and TRBJ2-5; 7 bases are a match to TRBD2. In germline, CDR1 is SSHAT, CDR2 FNYEAQ (reference sequence). The CDR3 spans 14 residues. CDR3 residues: CASSASGFQETQYF. The CDR3 region has the DNA TGTGCTAGCTCTGCTAGCGGATTCCAAGAGACCCAGTACTTC.

This clonotype was found a few times. V is TRBV15 and J is TRBJ1-1, with D possibly matching TRBD1 (6 bases). The germline V gene encodes CDR1 LNHNV and CDR2 YYDKDF (reference sequence). Trimming pared 6 bases from V and 10 bases from J, leaving 12 bases between. This CDR3 region has 11 residues. The CDR3 DNA reads as TGTGCCACCAGTAGCGGGGGCAGAGCTTTCTTT. Translation: CATSSGGRAFF.

V gene TRBV6-5 combines with J gene TRBJ1-6; the D gene is possibly TRBD1 (5 bases). Germline lookup yields CDR1 MNHEY and CDR2 SVGAGI. V lost 10 bases and J lost 6, with 13 bases in between. CDR3 length: 13 residues. The CDR3 DNA reads TGTGCCACCCTCCGGGACGGTAATTCACCCCTCCACTTT. It yields the protein CATLRDGNSPLHF.